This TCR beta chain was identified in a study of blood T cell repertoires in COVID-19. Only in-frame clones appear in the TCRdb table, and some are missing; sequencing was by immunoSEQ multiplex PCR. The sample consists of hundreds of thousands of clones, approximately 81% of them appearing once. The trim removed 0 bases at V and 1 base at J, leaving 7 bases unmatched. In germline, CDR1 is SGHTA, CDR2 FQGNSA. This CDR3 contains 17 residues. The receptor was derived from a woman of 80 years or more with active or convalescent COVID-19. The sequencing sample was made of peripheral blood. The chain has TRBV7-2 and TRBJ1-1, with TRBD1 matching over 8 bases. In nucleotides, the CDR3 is TGTGCCAGCAGCTTAGCTCGACAGGGGAGCGGGAACACTGAAGCTTTCTTT. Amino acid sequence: CASSLARQGSGNTEAFF.